The next 5 T cell receptor beta chains were all read from a single sample in a study of pediatric ulcerative colitis. Libraries were prepared by immunoSEQ multiplex PCR; TCRdb keeps only in-frame clonotypes and omits some of them. This sample yields about 20,000 clones, of which less than 85% are seen a single time; approximately 6.3% belongs to the top ten. Rectal tissue came from one to two pinch biopsies taken at colonoscopy. Material: gut tissue. The receptor source for this set is a boy younger than 18 with moderate ulcerative colitis.

The J gene is TRBJ1-1, the V gene TRBV5-1; D uncertain. CDR3 length equals 16 residues. V lost 1 base and J lost 2, with 15 bases in between. Germline V lookup: CDR1 SGHRS, CDR2 YFSETQ. CDR3 DNA sequence: TGCGCCAGCAGCTTGTTTCTCCCGCTGGCAAACACTGAAGCTTTCTTT. Protein sequence: CASSLFLPLANTEAFF. The variable domain in full, with the rest retrieved from reference TRBV5-1 and TRBJ1-1, is KAGVTQTPRYLIKTRGQQVTLSCSPISGHRSVSWYQQTPGQGLQFLFEYFSETQRNKGNFPGRFSGRQFSNSRSEMNVSTLELGDSALYLCASSLFLPLANTEAFFGQGTRLTVV.

By frequency in the sample, this clone is medium-sized. The chain has TRBV7-9 and TRBJ1-3; 8 nucleotides line up with TRBD1. This CDR3 is 16 amino acids long. Germline loops: CDR1 SEHNR, CDR2 FQNEAQ (reference sequence). Trimming took 5 bases from V and 0 from J; bases not matched to a gene: 6. The CDR3 nucleotides read TGTGCCAGCAGCAGGGACAGGATGCTCTCTGGAAACACCATATATTTT. It encodes CASSRDRMLSGNTIYF.

V is TRBV9 and J is TRBJ2-3; a weak D match, TRBD1 (5 bases). The CDR3 extends over 14 amino acids. V gave up 3 bases and J gave up 3 bases, with 11 bases separating them. CDR1 is SGDLS and CDR2 is YYNGEE in the germline V gene. The CDR3 region is CASSAAPGTDTQYF. The DNA for the CDR3 is TGTGCCAGCAGCGCGGCCCCAGGGACAGATACGCAGTATTTT.

The chain has TRBV7-8 and TRBJ2-7, with 7 bases identical to TRBD2. CDR3 size: 14 residues. Germline V gene lookup returns CDR1 SGHVS and CDR2 FQNEAQ. Unmatched junction bases numbered 2, after V lost 2 bases and J lost 1 base. In nucleotides, the CDR3 is TGTGCCAGCAGCTTAAGGGGACTATCCTACGAGCAGTACTTC. This codes for CASSLRGLSYEQYF. The entire variable domain, with the rest obtained from reference TRBV7-8 and TRBJ2-7, is as follows: GAGVSQSPRYKVAKRGQDVALRCDPISGHVSLFWYQQALGQGPEFLTYFQNEAQLDKSGLPSDRFFAERPEGSVSTLKIQRTQQEDSAVYLCASSLRGLSYEQYFGPGTRLTVT.

The chain carries TRBV5-1 and TRBJ2-3; 8 bases agree with TRBD1. The V segment lost 5 bases and the J segment 2 bases; nucleotides outside the gene matches: 4. The CDR3 runs 14 residues. Per the germline V gene, CDR1 is SGHRS and CDR2 is YFSETQ. The CDR3 bases are TGCGCCAGCAGTCCGGGACAGGCCACAGATACGCAGTATTTT. This translates into CASSPGQATDTQYF.